This T cell receptor (beta chain) was retrieved from a study of CD8 T cells in Susac syndrome. Overall study findings and caveats: In its TCR sequencing and HLA analysis, the study acknowledged that the number of individuals was relatively small.

RNA amounts of roughly 0.5 to 1 ug underwent reverse transcription with random hexamers. Amplification of TCR beta CDR3 was carried out by immunoSEQ multiplex PCR, which covered 54 Vbeta and 13 Jbeta segments. TCRdb ran MiXCR on the immunoSEQ multiplex PCR reads and lists one entry per CDR3 protein. The repertoire holds 150,000 to 200,000 distinct CDR3 sequences, with less than 95% as singletons. TCR beta was sequenced from blood CD8+ and CD4+ T cells. Germline CDR1 and CDR2: PRHDT and FYEKMQ (reference sequence). The CDR3 loop spans 13 amino acids. V was pared by 2 bases and J by 1 base, with 5 bases between. As concerns this clonotype: Its antigen is undetermined.

V gene TRBV13 combines with J gene TRBJ2-5, with D unclear. This TCR was recovered from a human donor with multiple sclerosis. The material sequenced was CD4+ T cells from PBMCs. In nucleotides, the CDR3 is TGTGCCAGCAGCTTATATTCCCAAGAGACCCAGTACTTC. It codes for CASSLYSQETQYF.